The next 12 T cell receptor beta chains were all read from a single sample in a study of blood T cell repertoires in COVID-19. Measured with immunoSEQ multiplex PCR; TCRdb has only the in-frame clones, and not every one. The profile covers approximately 76,000 clones, with around nine tenths appearing a single time and 1.9% taken by the ten largest. Sample: peripheral blood. All receptors derive from a woman aged 55 to 70 with acute or convalescent COVID-19.

CDR3 DNA: TGTGCCAGCAGCACAGAAGAGACCCAGTACTTC. Protein: CASSTEETQYF. V is TRBV6-6 and J is TRBJ2-5, with unresolved D. V was trimmed by 6 bases and J by 3 bases, leaving 5 bases between them. The CDR3 has 11 residues. Germline V CDR1 and CDR2: MNHNY, SVGAGI (reference sequence).

The chain couples TRBV15 to TRBJ1-2; 11 bases are shared with TRBD1. Germline trimming cut 5 bases from V and 8 bases from J; bases unmatched to any gene: 7. Per the germline V gene, CDR1 is LNHNV and CDR2 is YYDKDF (reference sequence). This CDR3 contains 14 residues. CDR3 in amino acids: CATSEDRGLGGYTF. As DNA, the CDR3 is TGTGCCACCAGCGAGGACAGGGGGCTAGGCGGCTACACCTTC.

The chain combines TRBV10-3 with TRBJ2-2; D uncertain. From germline, CDR1 is ENHRY and CDR2 SYGVKD. This CDR3 has 13 amino acids. Trimming pared 11 bases from V and 6 bases from J, leaving 16 bases between. In DNA form, the CDR3 reads TGTGCCCTATCGCCCGATTCGTCCGGGGAGCTGTTTTTT. Protein product: CALSPDSSGELFF.

This clone was counted between two and nine times. The chain joins TRBV7-2 to TRBJ1-2; possible D gene TRBD1, 6 bases. The CDR3 is made up of 14 amino acids. Germline V gene lookup returns CDR1 SGHTA and CDR2 FQGNSA. The V end lost 1 base, the J end lost 8 bases, and 14 bases lay between the germline ends. CDR3 residues: CASSLVSGANGYTF. CDR3 DNA sequence: TGTGCCAGCAGCTTAGTATCAGGGGCAAACGGCTACACCTTC.

The chain combines TRBV7-2 with TRBJ2-3, with 9 bases identical to TRBD2. Per the germline V gene, CDR1 is SGHTA and CDR2 is FQGNSA. The V and J ends lost 4 bases and 5 bases, in that order; junction bases with no gene match: 7. This CDR3 is built from 15 residues. CDR3 protein: CASSSSGVRLDTQYF. The CDR3 coding sequence is TGTGCCAGCAGCTCTAGCGGGGTTCGATTAGATACGCAGTATTTT.

V gene TRBV28 combines with J gene TRBJ1-2; D is unresolved. Germline CDR1 and CDR2: MDHEN and SYDVKM. Trimming stripped 3 bases from V and 5 bases from J, with 10 bases between. The CDR3 loop spans 13 amino acids. As DNA, the CDR3 is TGTGCCAGCAGTTTCACCTATGAATATGGCTACACCTTC. Amino acids: CASSFTYEYGYTF.

The genes are TRBV7-9 and TRBJ2-1; D gene uncertain. This CDR3 is built from 13 residues. Deletions cut 0 bases from V and 5 bases from J, with 5 bases between. Germline CDR1 SEHNR, CDR2 FQNEAQ (reference sequence). The CDR3 spells CASSLALNNEQFF. The CDR3 region has the DNA TGTGCCAGCAGCTTAGCTTTAAACAATGAGCAGTTCTTC.

This clone was recorded once. V and J are TRBV7-6 and TRBJ1-2; 8 bases match TRBD1. V shed 5 bases and J 4 bases; nucleotides not matched to a gene: 15. The CDR3 runs to 17 residues. CDR1 is SGHVS, CDR2 FNYEAQ, per germline. CDR3 residues: CASSPELAGTGLYGYTF. The CDR3 region has the DNA TGTGCCAGCAGCCCAGAATTGGCCGGGACAGGACTCTATGGCTACACCTTC.

This clone was found once. The V gene is TRBV30, the J gene TRBJ1-4; 9 bases are a match to TRBD1. This CDR3 contains 14 residues. V lost 2 bases and J lost 5; bases outside the gene matches: 3. CDR1 and CDR2 from the germline V gene are GTSNPN and SVGIG (reference sequence). CDR3: CAWSPGTGNEKLFF. CDR3 nucleotide sequence: TGTGCCTGGAGTCCCGGGACAGGGAATGAAAAACTGTTTTTT.

The count of this clone is one. The rearrangement uses TRBV28 and TRBJ2-7; a weak D match, TRBD2 (5 bases). The germline V gene encodes CDR1 MDHEN and CDR2 SYDVKM. The CDR3 has 13 amino acids. V lost 4 bases and J lost 4, with 11 bases in between. This CDR3 is CASSSLGLYEQYF. The CDR3 coding sequence is TGTGCCAGCAGTTCCCTTGGACTGTACGAGCAGTACTTC.

The chain links TRBV28 to TRBJ1-5; 8 bases line up with TRBD1. This CDR3 region has 13 residues. The V and J ends lost 6 bases and 5 bases, in that order; junction bases with no gene match: 3. CDR1 and CDR2 (germline): MDHEN, SYDVKM. CDR3 bases: TGTGCCAGCAGGGAACAGGGGGATCAGCCCCAGCATTTT. It is translated as CASREQGDQPQHF.

The gene calls are TRBV28 and TRBJ1-4; tentatively, D is TRBD1 (5 bases). With 4 bases removed from V and 7 bases from J, the gap between germline ends came to 19 bases. Germline CDR1 MDHEN, CDR2 SYDVKM. The CDR3 length is 16 residues. This chain's CDR3 is CASSSHSVGGVEKLFF. CDR3 nucleotides: TGTGCCAGCAGTTCCCACTCAGTTGGGGGGGTTGAAAAACTGTTTTTT. Full variable domain (remainder filled in from reference TRBV28 and TRBJ1-4): DVKVTQSSRYLVKRTGEKVFLECVQDMDHENMFWYRQDPGLGLRLIYFSYDVKMKEKGDIPEGYSVSREKKERFSLILESASTNQTSMYLCASSSHSVGGVEKLFFGSGTQLSVL.